The rows below give T cell receptor beta chains drawn from one sample of a study of OX40 agonist ivuxolimab in advanced cancers. Using immunoSEQ multiplex PCR, the repertoire was profiled, and TCRdb retains in-frame clones only, with some absent. The profile shows fewer than 14,000 clones, 65% to 75% of them singletons. Sequenced here: CD4+ or CD8+ T cells sorted from blood, sampled in a trial of the OX40 agonist ivuxolimab. These receptors were taken from an adult with an advanced solid tumor such as melanoma, head and neck, liver or kidney cancer. The CDR3 runs from the conserved cysteine through the conserved F or W. The order of the fields is D gene, V gene, J gene, CDR3 protein. A D gene is named only where the DNA matches it firmly.

>NA|TRBV19|TRBJ1-2
CASRQWTEDYGYTF
>NA|TRBV6-1|TRBJ2-7
CASSEGGMTHTYEQYF
>NA|TRBV28|TRBJ2-1
CASSLAGPRHNEQFF
>TRBD1|TRBV7-8|TRBJ2-1
CASSLGQGPRNEQFF
>NA|TRBV7-9|TRBJ1-4
CASSLAGLRTNEKLFF
>NA|TRBV7-6|TRBJ2-7
CASSPGPNYEQYF
>TRBD1|TRBV7-3|TRBJ2-7
CASSSTGGAGEQYF
>TRBD1|TRBV28|TRBJ2-3
CASNMDRGGRGLDSTDTQYF
>NA|TRBV19|TRBJ2-1
CASSPLWGDGSSYNEQFF
>TRBD2|TRBV9|TRBJ2-1
CASSGLLGGSYNEQFF
>TRBD2|TRBV13|TRBJ2-1
CASSSRLAGGPVNEQFF
>TRBD1|TRBV9|NA
CASSASGTGGNEQYF
>NA|TRBV30|TRBJ2-3
CAWSTGVTTDTQYF
>NA|TRBV5-6|TRBJ1-2
CASSLVAGGYGYTF
>TRBD2|TRBV7-2|TRBJ2-4
CASSARGEFKNIQYF
>NA|TRBV19|TRBJ2-1
CASFIRNEQFF
>NA|TRBV6-5|TRBJ1-2
CASSETAYGYTF
>TRBD1|TRBV14|TRBJ1-2
CASSGGGAGYGYTF
>TRBD1|TRBV11-3|TRBJ2-1
CASSTRDSLNEQFF
>NA|TRBV9|TRBJ2-5
CASSVAVGKQETQYF
>TRBD1|TRBV15|TRBJ1-5
CASGQGANQPQHF
>NA|TRBV7-9|TRBJ2-4
CASSFLTGRAKNIQYF
>NA|TRBV5-4|TRBJ2-5
CASSLRGQIGETQYF
>NA|TRBV7-9|TRBJ2-2
CASSLAFRGQAGELFF
>NA|TRBV28|TRBJ2-3
CASSEPPRFSAGDTQYF
>NA|TRBV6-5|TRBJ1-2
CASSVQGGKDGYTF
>NA|TRBV19|TRBJ2-6
CASSIEEGGANVLTF
>TRBD2|TRBV4-3|NA
CASSQDPAGGVEQYF
>TRBD2|TRBV7-8|TRBJ2-1
CASSPPTSGNYNEQFF
>NA|TRBV28|TRBJ2-3
CASSLTGVLGDTQYF
>NA|TRBV6-1|TRBJ2-7
CASSWTGSDSYEQYF
>TRBD1|TRBV7-9|TRBJ1-1
CASSRRDRKMNTEAFF
>NA|TRBV5-6|TRBJ2-3
CASSLGDTQYF
>NA|TRBV19|TRBJ1-1
CASRKGGSEAFF
>NA|TRBV4-1|TRBJ2-7
CASSQAGQSFDEQYF
>NA|TRBV25-1|TRBJ1-5
CASSEYRAQGVSNQPQHF
>NA|TRBV7-6|TRBJ2-3
CASSLQPGPQYF
>NA|TRBV27|TRBJ2-2
CATFSGNTGELFF
>TRBD1|TRBV10-2|TRBJ2-5
CASSEYAGQGETQYF
>NA|TRBV7-9|TRBJ2-1
CASSPHNEQFF
>NA|TRBV19|TRBJ2-7
CASGVGLTYEQYF
>NA|TRBV2|TRBJ2-1
CASSDGGAYNEQFF